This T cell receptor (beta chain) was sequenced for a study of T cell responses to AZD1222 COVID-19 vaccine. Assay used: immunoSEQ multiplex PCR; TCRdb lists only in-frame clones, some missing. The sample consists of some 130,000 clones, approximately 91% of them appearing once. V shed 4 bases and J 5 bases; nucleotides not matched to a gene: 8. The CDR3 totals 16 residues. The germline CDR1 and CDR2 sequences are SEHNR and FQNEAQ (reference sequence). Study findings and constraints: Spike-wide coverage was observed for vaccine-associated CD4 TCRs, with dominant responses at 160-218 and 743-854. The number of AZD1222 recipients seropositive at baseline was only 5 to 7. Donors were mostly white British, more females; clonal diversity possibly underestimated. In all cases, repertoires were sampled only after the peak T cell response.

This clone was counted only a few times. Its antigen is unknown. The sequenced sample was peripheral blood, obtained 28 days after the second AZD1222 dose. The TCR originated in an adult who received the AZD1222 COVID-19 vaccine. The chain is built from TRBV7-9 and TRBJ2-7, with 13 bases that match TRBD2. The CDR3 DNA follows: TGTGCCAGCAGCTCCTCGACTAGCGGGAGGATCCACGAGCAGTACTTC. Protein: CASSSSTSGRIHEQYF.